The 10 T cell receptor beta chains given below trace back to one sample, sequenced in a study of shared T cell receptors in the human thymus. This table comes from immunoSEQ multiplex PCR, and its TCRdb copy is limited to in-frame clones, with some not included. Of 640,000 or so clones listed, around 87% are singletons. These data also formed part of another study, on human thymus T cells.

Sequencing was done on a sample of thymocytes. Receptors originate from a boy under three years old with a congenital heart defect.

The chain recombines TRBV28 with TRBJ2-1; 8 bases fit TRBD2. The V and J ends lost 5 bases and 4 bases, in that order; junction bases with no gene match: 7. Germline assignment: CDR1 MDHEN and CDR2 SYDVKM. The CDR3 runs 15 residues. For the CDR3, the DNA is TGTGCCAGCAGTCTCGTACTAGCGGTTTACAATGAGCAGTTCTTC. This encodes CASSLVLAVYNEQFF.

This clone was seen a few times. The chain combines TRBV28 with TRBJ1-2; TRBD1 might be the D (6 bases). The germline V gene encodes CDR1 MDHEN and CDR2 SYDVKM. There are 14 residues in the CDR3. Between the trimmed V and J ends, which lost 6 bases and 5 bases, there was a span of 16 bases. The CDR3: CASSLLGTTYGYTF. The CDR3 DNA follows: TGTGCCAGCAGCCTACTCGGGACAACGTATGGCTACACCTTC.

The CDR3 protein is CASSPGTSGRPSSYNEQFF. The CDR3 region has the DNA TGCGCCAGCAGCCCGGGGACTAGCGGGAGGCCTAGCTCCTACAATGAGCAGTTCTTC. V usage is TRBV5-1 and J usage is TRBJ2-1, with 15 bases that match TRBD2. The CDR3 runs to 19 residues. The germline V gene encodes CDR1 SGHRS and CDR2 YFSETQ. J was trimmed by 0 bases and V by 4 bases; bases with no gene match: 8.

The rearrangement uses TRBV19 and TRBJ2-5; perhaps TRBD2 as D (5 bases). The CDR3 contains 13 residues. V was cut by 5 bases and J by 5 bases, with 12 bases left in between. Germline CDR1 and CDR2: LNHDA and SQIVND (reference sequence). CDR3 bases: TGTGCCAGTAGTCCGGGATCCATGGAGACCCAGTACTTC. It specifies CASSPGSMETQYF.

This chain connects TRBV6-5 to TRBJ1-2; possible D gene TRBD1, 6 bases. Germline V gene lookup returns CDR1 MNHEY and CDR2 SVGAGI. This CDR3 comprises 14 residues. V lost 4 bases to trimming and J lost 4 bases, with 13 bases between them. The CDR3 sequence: CASSSPTGGYGYTF. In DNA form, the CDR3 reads TGTGCCAGCAGTTCCCCGACAGGTGGCTATGGCTACACCTTC.

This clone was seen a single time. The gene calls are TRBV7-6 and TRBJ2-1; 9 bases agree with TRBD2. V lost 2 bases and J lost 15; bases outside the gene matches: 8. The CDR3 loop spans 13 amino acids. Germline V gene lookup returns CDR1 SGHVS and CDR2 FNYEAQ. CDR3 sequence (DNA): TGTGCCAGCAGCTTACTAGCGGGGCCGAAACCGTTCTTC. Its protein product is CASSLLAGPKPFF.

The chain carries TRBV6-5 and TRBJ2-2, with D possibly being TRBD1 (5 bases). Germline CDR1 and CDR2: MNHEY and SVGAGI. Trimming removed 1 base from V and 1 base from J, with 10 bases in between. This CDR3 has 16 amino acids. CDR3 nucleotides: TGTGCCAGCAGTTACTTGAACAGGAGGAACACCGGGGAGCTGTTTTTT. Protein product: CASSYLNRRNTGELFF.

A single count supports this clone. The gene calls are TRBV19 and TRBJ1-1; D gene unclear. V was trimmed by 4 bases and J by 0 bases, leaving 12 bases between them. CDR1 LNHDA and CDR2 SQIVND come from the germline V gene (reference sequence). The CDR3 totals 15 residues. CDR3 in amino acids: CASSKVRELNTEAFF. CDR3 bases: TGTGCCAGTAGTAAAGTTCGGGAGTTGAACACTGAAGCTTTCTTT.

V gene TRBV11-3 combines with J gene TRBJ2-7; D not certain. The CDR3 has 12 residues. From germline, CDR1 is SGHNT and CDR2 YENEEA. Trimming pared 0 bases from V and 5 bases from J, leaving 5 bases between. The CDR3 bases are TGTGCCAGCAGCTTAGACAGGCACGAGCAGTACTTC. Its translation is CASSLDRHEQYF.

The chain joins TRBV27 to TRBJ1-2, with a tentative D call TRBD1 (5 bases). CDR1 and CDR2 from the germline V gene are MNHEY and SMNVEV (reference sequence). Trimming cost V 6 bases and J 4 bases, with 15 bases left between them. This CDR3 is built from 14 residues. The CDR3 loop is CASSAGPSFYGYTF. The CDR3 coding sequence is TGTGCCAGCAGCGCGGGGCCTTCCTTCTATGGCTACACCTTC.